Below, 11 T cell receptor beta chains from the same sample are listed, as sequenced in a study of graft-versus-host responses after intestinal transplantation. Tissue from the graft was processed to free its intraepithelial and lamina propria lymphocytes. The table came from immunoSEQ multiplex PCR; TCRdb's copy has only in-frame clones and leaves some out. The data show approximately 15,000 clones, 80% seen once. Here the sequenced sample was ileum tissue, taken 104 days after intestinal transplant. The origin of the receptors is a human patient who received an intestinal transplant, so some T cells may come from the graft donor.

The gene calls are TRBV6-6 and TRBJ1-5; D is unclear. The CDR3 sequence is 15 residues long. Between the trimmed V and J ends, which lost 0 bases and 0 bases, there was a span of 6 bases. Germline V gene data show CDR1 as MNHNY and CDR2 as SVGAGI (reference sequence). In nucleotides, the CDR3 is TGTGCCAGCAGTTACTCAGGTAGTAGCAATCAGCCCCAGCATTTT. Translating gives CASSYSGSSNQPQHF.

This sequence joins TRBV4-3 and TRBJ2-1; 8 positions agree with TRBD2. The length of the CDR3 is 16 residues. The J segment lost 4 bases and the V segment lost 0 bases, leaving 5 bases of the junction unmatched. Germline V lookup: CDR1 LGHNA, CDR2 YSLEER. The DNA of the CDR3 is TGCGCCAGCAGCCAAGATGCTAGCGGGCCTTACAATGAGCAGTTCTTC. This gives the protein CASSQDASGPYNEQFF.

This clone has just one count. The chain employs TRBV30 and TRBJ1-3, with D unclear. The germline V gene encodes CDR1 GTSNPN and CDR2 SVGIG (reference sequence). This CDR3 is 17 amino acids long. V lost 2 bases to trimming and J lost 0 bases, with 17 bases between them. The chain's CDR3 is CAWSHPWTVISGNTIYF. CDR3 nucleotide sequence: TGTGCCTGGAGTCATCCCTGGACGGTGATCTCTGGAAACACCATATATTTT.

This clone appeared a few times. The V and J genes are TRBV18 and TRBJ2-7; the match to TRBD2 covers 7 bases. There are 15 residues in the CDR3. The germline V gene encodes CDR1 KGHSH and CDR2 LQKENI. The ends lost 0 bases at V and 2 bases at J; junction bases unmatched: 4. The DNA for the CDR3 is TGTGCCAGCTCACCACCAGGCGGGGGTGCCTACGAGCAGTACTTC. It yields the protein CASSPPGGGAYEQYF.

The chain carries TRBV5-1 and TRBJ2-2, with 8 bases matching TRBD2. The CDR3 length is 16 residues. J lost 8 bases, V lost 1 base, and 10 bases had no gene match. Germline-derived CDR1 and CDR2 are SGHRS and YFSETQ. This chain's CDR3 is CASSLFSGGPGGELFF. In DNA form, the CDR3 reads TGCGCCAGCAGCTTGTTCTCGGGAGGGCCCGGTGGGGAGCTGTTTTTT.

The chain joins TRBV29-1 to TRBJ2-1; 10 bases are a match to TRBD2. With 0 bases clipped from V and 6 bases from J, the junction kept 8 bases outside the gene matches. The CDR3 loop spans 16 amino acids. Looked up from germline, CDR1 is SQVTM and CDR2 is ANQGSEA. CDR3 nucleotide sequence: TGCAGCGTTGAAGATCTGGAAGCGGGGGGGGTCAATGAGCAGTTCTTC. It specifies CSVEDLEAGGVNEQFF.

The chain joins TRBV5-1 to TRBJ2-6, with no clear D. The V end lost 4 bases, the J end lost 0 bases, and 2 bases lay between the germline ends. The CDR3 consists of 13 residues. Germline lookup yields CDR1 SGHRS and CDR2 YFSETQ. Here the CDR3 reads CASSLSGANVLTF. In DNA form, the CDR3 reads TGCGCCAGCAGCCTCTCTGGGGCCAACGTCCTGACTTTC.

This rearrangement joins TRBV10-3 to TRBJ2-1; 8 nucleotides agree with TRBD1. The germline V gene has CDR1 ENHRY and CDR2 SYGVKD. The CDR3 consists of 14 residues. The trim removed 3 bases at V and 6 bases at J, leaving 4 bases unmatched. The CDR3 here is CAISDGQGGNEQFF. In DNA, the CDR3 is TGTGCCATCAGTGACGGACAGGGAGGCAATGAGCAGTTCTTC.

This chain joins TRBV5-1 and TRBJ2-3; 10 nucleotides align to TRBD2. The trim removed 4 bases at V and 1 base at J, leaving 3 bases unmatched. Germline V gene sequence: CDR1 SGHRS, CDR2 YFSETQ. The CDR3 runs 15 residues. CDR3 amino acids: CASSVAGGGTDTQYF. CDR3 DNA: TGCGCCAGCAGCGTAGCGGGAGGCGGCACAGATACGCAGTATTTT.

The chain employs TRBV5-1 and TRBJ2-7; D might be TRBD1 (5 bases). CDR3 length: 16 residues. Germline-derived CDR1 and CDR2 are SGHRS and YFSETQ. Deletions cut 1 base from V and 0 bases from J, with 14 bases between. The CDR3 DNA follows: TGCGCCAGCAGCTTGAGTCGGCAGGGTCTCTCCTACGAGCAGTACTTC. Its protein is CASSLSRQGLSYEQYF.

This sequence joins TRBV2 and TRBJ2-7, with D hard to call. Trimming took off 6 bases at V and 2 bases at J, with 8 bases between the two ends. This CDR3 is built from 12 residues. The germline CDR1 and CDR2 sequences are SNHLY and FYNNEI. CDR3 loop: CASRVRPYEQYF. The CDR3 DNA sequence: TGTGCCAGCAGGGTCCGGCCCTACGAGCAGTACTTC.